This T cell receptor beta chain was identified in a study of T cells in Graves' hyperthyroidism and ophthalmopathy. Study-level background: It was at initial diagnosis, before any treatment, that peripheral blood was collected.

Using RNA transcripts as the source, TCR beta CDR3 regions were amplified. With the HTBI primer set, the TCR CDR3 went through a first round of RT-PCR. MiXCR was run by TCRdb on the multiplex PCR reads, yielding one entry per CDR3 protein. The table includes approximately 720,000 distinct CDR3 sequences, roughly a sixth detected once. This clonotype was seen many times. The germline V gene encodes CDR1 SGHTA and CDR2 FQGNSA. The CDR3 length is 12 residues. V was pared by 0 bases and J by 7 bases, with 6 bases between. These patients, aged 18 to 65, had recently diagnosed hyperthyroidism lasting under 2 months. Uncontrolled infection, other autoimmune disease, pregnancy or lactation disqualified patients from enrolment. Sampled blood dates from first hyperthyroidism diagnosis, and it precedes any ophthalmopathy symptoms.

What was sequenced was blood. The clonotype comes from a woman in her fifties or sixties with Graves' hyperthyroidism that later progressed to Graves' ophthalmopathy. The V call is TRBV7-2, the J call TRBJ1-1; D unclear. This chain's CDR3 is CASSLAVGEAFF. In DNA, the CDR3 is TGTGCCAGCAGCTTAGCCGTCGGTGAAGCTTTCTTT.